A single sample gave rise to the 7 T cell receptor beta chains below, sequenced in a study of blood T cell repertoires in COVID-19. Measured with immunoSEQ multiplex PCR; TCRdb has only the in-frame clones, and not every one. The sample has over 250,000 clones, 89% seen once. The specimen was peripheral blood. The receptors derive from a woman in her fifties or sixties with acute or convalescent COVID-19.

This chain connects TRBV12-3 or TRBV12-4 to TRBJ2-1, with a possible D match to TRBD2 (6 bases). The CDR3 contains 13 residues. V was shortened by 8 bases and J by 2 bases, with 10 bases between the two germline ends. In DNA, the CDR3 is TGTGCCAGCGGGGGGACGGCCTACAATGAGCAGTTCTTC. This sequence encodes CASGGTAYNEQFF.

This chain uses TRBV19 with TRBJ2-1; D possibly corresponds to TRBD1 (5 bases). Per the germline V gene, CDR1 is LNHDA and CDR2 is SQIVND (reference sequence). Trimming removed 4 bases from V and 8 bases from J, with 15 bases in between. The CDR3 totals 14 residues. CDR3 amino acids: CASSRRQPVDEQFF. CDR3 DNA: TGTGCCAGTAGTAGGCGACAGCCGGTGGATGAGCAGTTCTTC.

V and J are TRBV19 and TRBJ1-1; D gene uncertain. With 3 bases removed from V and 5 bases from J, the gap between germline ends came to 13 bases. Germline V gene data show CDR1 as LNHDA and CDR2 as SQIVND (reference sequence). The CDR3 is made up of 14 amino acids. CDR3 in DNA: TGTGCCAGTAGTATCTCCACGAGGAGAACTGAAGCTTTCTTT. It specifies CASSISTRRTEAFF.

V is TRBV4-1 and J is TRBJ1-6, with 10 nucleotides matching TRBD1. V gave up 1 base and J gave up 14 bases; unmatched junction bases: 11. The CDR3 contains 16 residues. CDR1 is MGHRA, CDR2 YSYEKL, per germline. CDR3 in DNA: TGCGCCAGCAGCCAAGGTTCGGGACAGGGGAATTGGGCCCTCCACTTT. This encodes CASSQGSGQGNWALHF.

The chain recombines TRBV18 with TRBJ2-7; possible D gene TRBD2, 7 bases. The CDR3 runs 16 residues. Germline lookup yields CDR1 KGHSH and CDR2 LQKENI. V lost 6 bases and J 9 bases, leaving 27 bases between the germline ends. The CDR3 DNA reads as TGTGCCAGCTCGCCCGGGGGGCAGGGGAGTGCGCTCGGGCAGTACTTC. Protein product: CASSPGGQGSALGQYF.

The V and J genes are TRBV9 and TRBJ2-5, with D possibly matching TRBD1 (5 bases). Deletions cut 4 bases from V and 5 bases from J, with 18 bases between. CDR1 is SGDLS, CDR2 YYNGEE, per germline. This CDR3 spans 15 amino acids. In DNA, the CDR3 is TGTGCCAGCAGCCCACGTGGGTCAGGGCGCGAGACCCAGTACTTC. Its protein product is CASSPRGSGRETQYF.

This chain links TRBV9 with TRBJ2-7, with D perhaps matching TRBD1 (5 bases). Germline V lookup: CDR1 SGDLS, CDR2 YYNGEE. Trimming pared 3 bases from V and 2 bases from J, leaving 15 bases between. CDR3 size: 15 residues. The CDR3 nucleotides read TGTGCCAGCAGCGGATCCCCAGGGTTGGCCTACGAGCAGTACTTC. It specifies CASSGSPGLAYEQYF.